These T cell receptor beta chains were read from a single sample in a study of early T cells in non-severe SARS-CoV-2 infection. TCRdb called the 5' RACE reads again in MiXCR, with one record for every CDR3 protein. The sample records approximately 26,000 distinct CDR3 sequences, less than 5% being singletons. Material for sequencing was whole blood. These receptors were collected from an adult who was a healthcare worker with PCR-confirmed SARS-CoV-2 infection or an uninfected control (not recorded which). Both conserved end residues are part of each CDR3. A D gene is named only where the DNA matches it firmly. Not every row has a clone size; where given, it reads once, few, many or a size class.

j_call v_call d_call cdr3_length clone_size cdr3_nt cdr3_aa
TRBJ2-1 TRBV20-1 TRBD2 14 many TGCAGTGCTAATCACCCGGGAGGGCCAGATGAGCAGTTCTTC CSANHPGGPDEQFF
TRBJ2-5 TRBV29-1 NA 12 many TGCAGCCTAATCAGGGGCCAAGAGACCCAGTACTTC CSLIRGQETQYF
TRBJ2-2 TRBV15 NA 19 NA TGTGCCACCAGCAGCCCTCTTCAATCCCGGGACTTCTACACCGGGGAGCTGTTTTTT CATSSPLQSRDFYTGELFF
TRBJ2-1 TRBV28 TRBD2 15 many TGTGCCAGCAGTTTCCTAGCGGGAGGGCTCGATGAGCAGTTCTTC CASSFLAGGLDEQFF
TRBJ2-7 TRBV10-3 NA 14 NA TGTGCCATCTCATTTGGGGGAGACACCTACGAGCAGTACTTC CAISFGGDTYEQYF
TRBJ1-6 TRBV27 NA 17 few TGTGCCAGCAGTTTAGAGCTTGCAAGCTCCTATAATTCACCCCTCCACTTT CASSLELASSYNSPLHF
TRBJ2-1 TRBV7-6 TRBD2 16 many TGTGCCAGCAGCTTAGGGGGCGGGAGGGCGCTCGGTGAGCAGTTCTTC CASSLGGGRALGEQFF
TRBJ2-1 TRBV7-6 NA 15 many TGTGCCAGCAGCCAGGGTCGGGACGCCTACAATGAGCAGTTCTTC CASSQGRDAYNEQFF
TRBJ1-5 TRBV18 NA 16 many TGTGCCAGCTCACCACCGGAGGGCCTTATCAATCAGCCCCAGCATTTT CASSPPEGLINQPQHF
TRBJ1-2 TRBV3-1 TRBD1 13 few TGTGCCAGCAGCAATCAGGGGGCTCATGGCTACACCTTC CASSNQGAHGYTF
TRBJ2-2 TRBV2 NA 15 many TGTGCCAGCAGTCTAGGGACCCCGAACACCGGGGAGCTGTTTTTT CASSLGTPNTGELFF
TRBJ2-1 TRBV7-9 NA 14 many TGTGCCAGCAGCTTAGCGGGAGGAATGAATGAGCAGTTCTTC CASSLAGGMNEQFF
TRBJ2-2 TRBV27 NA 16 many TGTGCCAGCAGTTTGAGGACAGCTCCGACTGGCGGGGAGCTGTTTTTT CASSLRTAPTGGELFF
TRBJ2-1 TRBV28 NA 12 many TGTGCCAGCAGTTACGACCGGGAACAGCAGTTCTTC CASSYDREQQFF
TRBJ1-1 TRBV7-6 NA 14 many TGTGCCAGCAGCTTAACAGACCTTGATACTGAAGCTTTCTTT CASSLTDLDTEAFF
TRBJ2-5 TRBV25-1 NA 15 many TGTGCCAGCAGTGATCCTGGGCAGGGCGGCCAGACCCAGTACTTC CASSDPGQGGQTQYF
TRBJ2-4 TRBV28 TRBD1 15 many TGTGCCAGCAGCCTACAGGGGGCGGGCAAAAACATTCAGTACTTC CASSLQGAGKNIQYF
TRBJ1-2 TRBV18 NA 13 many TGTGCCAGCTCACCCCAGGGACGGGATGGCTACACCTTC CASSPQGRDGYTF
TRBJ1-4 TRBV29-1 NA 14 NA TGCAGCGCCAGGGGCGCCGGTGCAGGCGAAAAACTGTTTTTT CSARGAGAGEKLFF
TRBJ1-2 TRBV28 NA 13 few TGTGCCAGCAGCCCTCCAACTAACTATGGCTACACCTTC CASSPPTNYGYTF
TRBJ1-1 TRBV7-9 NA 16 many TGTGCCAGCAGCTTAGTGCTTGCAGGGGCGAACACTGAAGCTTTCTTT CASSLVLAGANTEAFF
TRBJ2-3 TRBV20-1 NA 10 few TGCAGTGCTTCTGATCGGGGGCAGTATTTT CSASDRGQYF
TRBJ2-2 TRBV7-2 NA 14 many TGTGCCAGCAGCTTAGGGAGTAGAACCGGGGAGCTGTTTTTT CASSLGSRTGELFF
TRBJ1-6 TRBV21-1 NA 14 many TGTGCCAGCAGTTCCGGGCCAGAGGGCACACCCCTCCACTTT CASSSGPEGTPLHF
TRBJ2-7 TRBV2 TRBD2 13 NA TGTGCCAGCAGTGACGTAGCGGGAGATCGGCAGTACTTC CASSDVAGDRQYF
TRBJ2-7 TRBV14 NA 14 NA TGTGCCAGCAGCAGGGTCGGACAAGCCTACGAGCAGTACTTC CASSRVGQAYEQYF
TRBJ1-5 TRBV6-6 NA 13 many TGTGCCAGCAGTTATGGACAGTATCAGCCCCAGCATTTT CASSYGQYQPQHF
TRBJ2-1 TRBV6-5 NA 15 few TGTGCCAGCAGTTTCACAGGACACGGGATGGATGAGCAGTTCTTC CASSFTGHGMDEQFF
TRBJ2-7 TRBV6-6 TRBD1 17 many TGTGCCAGCACCCTTACCTCACCGGGACAGGGCCCCTACGAGCAGTACTTC CASTLTSPGQGPYEQYF
TRBJ1-1 TRBV7-9 TRBD1 12 many TGTGCCACCGGGGACAGCTACACTGAAGCTTTCTTT CATGDSYTEAFF
TRBJ2-7 TRBV4-2 NA 13 many TGTGCCAGCAGCCCCCAGAGATCCTACGAGCAGTACTTC CASSPQRSYEQYF
TRBJ1-1 TRBV20-1 TRBD1 11 many TGCAGTGCTAGGGGACAGGCTGAAGCTTTCTTT CSARGQAEAFF
TRBJ1-5 TRBV4-1 NA 13 many TGCGCCAGCAGCTTCGGGCCGAGGCAGCCCCAGCATTTT CASSFGPRQPQHF
TRBJ2-3 TRBV7-7 NA 13 many TGTGCCAGCAGCTTCGGCCTAAGAGATACGCAGTATTTT CASSFGLRDTQYF
TRBJ2-1 TRBV7-2 NA 13 many TGTGCCAGCAGCTCCCGCTCCTACAATGAGCAGTTCTTC CASSSRSYNEQFF
TRBJ2-3 TRBV2 NA 14 few TGTGCCAGCAGTCCTCAGCGGGGCACAGATACGCAGTATTTT CASSPQRGTDTQYF
TRBJ2-7 TRBV1 NA 12 many TGCACCAGCAGCCAGCCCTCCTACGAGCAGTACTTC CTSSQPSYEQYF
TRBJ1-1 TRBV20-1 NA 14 few TGCAGTGCTAGCGACAGCCTGGGGATAACTGAAGCTTTCTTT CSASDSLGITEAFF
TRBJ1-3 TRBV12-3/TRBV12-4 NA 16 many TGTGCCAGCAGTTTATCCTGGACAAATACTGGAAACACCATATATTTT CASSLSWTNTGNTIYF
TRBJ2-7 TRBV3-1 NA 12 NA TGTGCCAGCAGCCAAGGACAGTACGAGCAGTACTTC CASSQGQYEQYF
TRBJ2-1 TRBV5-4 NA 15 many TGTGCCAGCAGCTTGGAGGCAGGCCCTTACAATGAGCAGTTCTTC CASSLEAGPYNEQFF
TRBJ2-7 TRBV30 TRBD2 13 many TGTGCCTGGAGTATCGGGAGGGGATACGAGCAGTACTTC CAWSIGRGYEQYF
TRBJ2-1 TRBV20-1 NA 16 many TGCAGTGCCCAAGACAGGGGGCAACTAGCGGGAGACGAGCAGTTCTTC CSAQDRGQLAGDEQFF
TRBJ1-1 TRBV7-8 NA 15 many TGTGCCAGCAGCTTATGGAGGGGAGATAACACTGAAGCTTTCTTT CASSLWRGDNTEAFF
TRBJ2-5 TRBV7-7 TRBD1 14 many TGTGCCAGCAGCAACGGACAGGGCACGCAGACCCAGTACTTC CASSNGQGTQTQYF
TRBJ1-2 TRBV30 TRBD1 16 medium-sized TGTGCCTGGATTTCCCTCTTCGACAGGGGACCCTATGGCTACACCTTC CAWISLFDRGPYGYTF